The 2 T cell receptor beta chains below were found in one sample sequenced in a study of T cells in Graves' hyperthyroidism and ophthalmopathy (dated by TCRdb to 2018 to 2020). Library generation was performed with multiplex PCR. Sequencing used an Illumina HiSeq 2000. TCR beta CDR3 regions were amplified from RNA transcripts. The TCR CDR3 was subjected to a first round of RT-PCR using the HTBI primer set and the Qiagen OneStep RT-PCR kit. The public reads were quality trimmed at Q25 with fastp and then assembled into clones with MiXCR by TCRdb, keeping productive beta chains. Rows merge per CDR3 protein into single entries with the most common DNA and genes. The sample has 500,000 to 700,000 distinct CDR3 sequences on record, roughly a sixth of them singletons. The ten largest clones take up around 18% of the sample. The sequenced material came from blood. The receptors come from a woman aged 18-29 years with Graves' hyperthyroidism.

The chain has TRBV2 and TRBJ1-6; 8 bases match TRBD1. The CDR3 extends over 14 amino acids. Germline V CDR1 and CDR2: SNHLY, FYNNEI. J gave up 10 bases and V 6 bases, and 8 bases lay outside the gene matches. The CDR3 DNA reads TGTGCCAGCAGACCGACAGGGGTAGGATCACCCCTCCACTTT. It codes for CASRPTGVGSPLHF.

The chain carries TRBV7-8 and TRBJ2-1; 7 bases are shared with TRBD2. This CDR3 is built from 15 residues. With 4 bases clipped from V and 6 bases from J, the junction kept 9 bases outside the gene matches. Germline CDR1 reads SGHVS; CDR2 reads FQNEAQ. This chain's CDR3 is CASSSSGALPNEQFF. The CDR3 DNA sequence: TGTGCCAGCAGCTCTAGCGGAGCCCTCCCCAATGAGCAGTTCTTC.